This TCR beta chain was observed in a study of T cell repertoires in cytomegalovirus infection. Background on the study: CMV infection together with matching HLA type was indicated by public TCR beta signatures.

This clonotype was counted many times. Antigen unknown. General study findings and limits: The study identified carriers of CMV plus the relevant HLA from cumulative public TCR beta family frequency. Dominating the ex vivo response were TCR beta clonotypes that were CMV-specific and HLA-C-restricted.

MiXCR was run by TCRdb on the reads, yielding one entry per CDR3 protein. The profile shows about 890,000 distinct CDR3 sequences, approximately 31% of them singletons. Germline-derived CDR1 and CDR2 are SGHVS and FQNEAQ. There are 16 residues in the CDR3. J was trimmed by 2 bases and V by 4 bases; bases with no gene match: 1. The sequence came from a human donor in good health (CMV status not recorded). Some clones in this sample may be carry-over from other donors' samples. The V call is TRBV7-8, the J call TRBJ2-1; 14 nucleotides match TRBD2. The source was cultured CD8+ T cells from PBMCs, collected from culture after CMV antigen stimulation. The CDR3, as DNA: TGTGCCAGCAGCTCGACTAGCGGGGGGGCCTACAATGAGCAGTTCTTC. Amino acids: CASSSTSGGAYNEQFF.